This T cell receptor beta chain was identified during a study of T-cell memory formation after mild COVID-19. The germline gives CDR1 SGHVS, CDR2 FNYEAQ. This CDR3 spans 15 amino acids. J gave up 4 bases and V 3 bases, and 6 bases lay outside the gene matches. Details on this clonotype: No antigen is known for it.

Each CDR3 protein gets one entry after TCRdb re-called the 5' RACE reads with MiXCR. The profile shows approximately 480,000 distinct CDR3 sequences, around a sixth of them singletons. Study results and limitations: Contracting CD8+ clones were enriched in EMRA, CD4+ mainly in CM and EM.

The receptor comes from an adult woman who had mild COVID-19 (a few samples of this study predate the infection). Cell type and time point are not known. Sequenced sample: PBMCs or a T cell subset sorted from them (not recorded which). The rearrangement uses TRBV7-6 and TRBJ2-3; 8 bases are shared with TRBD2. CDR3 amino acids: CASSFNGGAADTQYF. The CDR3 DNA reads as TGTGCCAGCAGCTTTAACGGGGGGGCCGCAGATACGCAGTATTTT.